This TCR beta chain emerged from a study of T cell repertoires in aging, cancer and after chemotherapy. Study-wide results and caveats: Age-matched healthy donors had significantly more diverse, less clonal blood TCR repertoires than untreated cancer patients. In healthy donors, age-related TCR diversity loss mainly reflected lost richness. Immunological memory after chemotherapy cannot be judged from the repertoire data. Rebound thymic output was suggested by rising median generation probability during chemotherapy in each cancer cohort.

Peripheral blood genomic DNA, not sorted cells or RNA, was the template. Turning to this clonotype: Antigen specificity is unknown.

Rearranged V-D-J TRB sequences were amplified with a mixed TRB-A/B primer pool. TCRdb reanalysed the multiplex PCR reads using MiXCR and keeps one entry per CDR3 protein. Of about 4,900 distinct CDR3 sequences listed, under 50% are singletons. V was trimmed by 3 bases and J by 2 bases, leaving 10 bases between them. CDR3 size: 13 residues. The germline V gene has CDR1 SQVTM and CDR2 ANQGSEA. The TCR comes from a human donor in good health. Material: blood. The chain employs TRBV29-1 and TRBJ1-2; a weak D match, TRBD1 (5 bases). CDR3 bases: TGCAGCGTTGATGAGCAGGGAAACTATGGCTACACCTTC. Its translation is CSVDEQGNYGYTF. The variable domain in full, with the rest retrieved from reference TRBV29-1 and TRBJ1-2, is SAVISQKPSRDICQRGTSLTIQCQVDSQVTMMFWYRQQPGQSLTLIATANQGSEATYESGFVIDKFPISRPNLTFSTLTVSNMSPEDSSIYLCSVDEQGNYGYTFGSGTRLTVV.